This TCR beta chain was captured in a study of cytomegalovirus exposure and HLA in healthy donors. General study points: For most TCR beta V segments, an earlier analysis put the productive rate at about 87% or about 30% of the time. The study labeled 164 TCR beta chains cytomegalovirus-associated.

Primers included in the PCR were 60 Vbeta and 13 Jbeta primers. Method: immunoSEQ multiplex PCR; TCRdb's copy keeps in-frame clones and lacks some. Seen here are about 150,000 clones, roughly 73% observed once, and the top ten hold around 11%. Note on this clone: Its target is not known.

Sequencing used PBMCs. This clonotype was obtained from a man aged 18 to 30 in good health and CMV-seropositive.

The CDR3 DNA reads as TGTGCCAGCAGTCTCGGGAAGGGCCCTAGCTCTGGGGCCAACGTCCTGACTTTC. As protein: CASSLGKGPSSGANVLTF. The V call is TRBV28, the J call TRBJ2-6, with TRBD2 as a possible D gene (5 bases). Trimming pared 5 bases from V and 0 bases from J, leaving 17 bases between. The V gene's germline CDR1 is MDHEN and CDR2 SYDVKM. The CDR3 is made up of 18 amino acids. The variable domain in full, with the rest retrieved from reference TRBV28 and TRBJ2-6, is DVKVTQSSRYLVKRTGEKVFLECVQDMDHENMFWYRQDPGLGLRLIYFSYDVKMKEKGDIPEGYSVSREKKERFSLILESASTNQTSMYLCASSLGKGPSSGANVLTFGAGSRLTVL.